This passage covers 9 T cell receptor beta chains from one sample sequenced in a study of blood T cell repertoires in COVID-19. Clones were sequenced by immunoSEQ multiplex PCR, and TCRdb holds only the in-frame ones, with some missing. The data show fewer than 40,000 clones, roughly nine tenths seen once. The sequencing sample was made of peripheral blood. These receptors originate from a human donor in a cohort sampled during active COVID-19.

This rearrangement joins TRBV29-1 to TRBJ2-4; tentatively, D is TRBD2 (6 bases). Germline loops: CDR1 SQVTM, CDR2 ANQGSEA. With 7 bases removed from V and 0 bases from J, the gap between germline ends came to 13 bases. The CDR3 loop spans 14 amino acids. DNA of the CDR3: TGCAGCGCCCGGGACTCCCTAGCCAAAAACATTCAGTACTTC. Translation gives CSARDSLAKNIQYF.

V gene TRBV28 combines with J gene TRBJ1-2; possible D gene TRBD1, 6 bases. There are 15 residues in the CDR3. The V end lost 6 bases, the J end lost 6 bases, and 20 bases lay between the germline ends. CDR1 MDHEN and CDR2 SYDVKM come from the germline V gene. CDR3 protein: CASRPSAGGLDGYTF. The CDR3 DNA follows: TGTGCCAGCAGGCCCTCGGCGGGGGGCCTGGATGGCTACACCTTC.

The V gene is TRBV6-1, the J gene TRBJ1-1; D uncertain. The CDR3 totals 14 residues. Trimming cost V 1 base and J 7 bases, with 13 bases left between them. Germline V gene sequence: CDR1 MNHNS, CDR2 SASEGT. This CDR3 is CASSEGLASVEAFF. CDR3 coding DNA: TGTGCCAGCAGTGAAGGGTTGGCCTCCGTTGAAGCTTTCTTT.

The V and J genes are TRBV6-5 and TRBJ2-6, with a weak D call TRBD2 (5 bases). The length of the CDR3 is 15 residues. V dropped 6 bases and J dropped 0 bases, with 9 bases sitting between them. From germline, CDR1 is MNHEY and CDR2 SVGAGI. The CDR3 coding sequence is TGTGCCAGCAGGCTGAGGGACTCTGGGGCCAACGTCCTGACTTTC. Translating it yields CASRLRDSGANVLTF.

The chain links TRBV28 to TRBJ2-7; 9 bases fit TRBD1. The CDR3 runs 14 residues. The germline V gene encodes CDR1 MDHEN and CDR2 SYDVKM. The V segment lost 5 bases and the J segment 5 bases; nucleotides outside the gene matches: 7. CDR3 bases: TGTGCCAGCAGTCCACCTTGGACAGGGGACGAGCAGTACTTC. This codes for CASSPPWTGDEQYF.

The chain joins TRBV24-1 to TRBJ2-2, with a tentative D call TRBD1 (7 bases). Germline loops: CDR1 KGHDR, CDR2 SFDVKD. The CDR3 contains 17 residues. With 1 base removed from V and 0 bases from J, the gap between germline ends came to 11 bases. CDR3 bases: TGTGCCACCAGTGATTTTGGCAGGGGGGCGAACACCGGGGAGCTGTTTTTT. Protein sequence: CATSDFGRGANTGELFF.

The genes are TRBV5-1 and TRBJ1-2; TRBD1 aligns across 8 bases. CDR1 is SGHRS and CDR2 is YFSETQ in the germline V gene. CDR3 length equals 14 residues. Unmatched junction bases numbered 3, after V lost 3 bases and J lost 2 bases. The CDR3 DNA sequence: TGCGCCAGCAGCTCTGGACAGGGCAACTATGGCTACACCTTC. Translating it yields CASSSGQGNYGYTF.

The chain recombines TRBV6-5 with TRBJ1-2, with D unresolved. V lost 6 bases and J lost 5, with 13 bases in between. Per germline, CDR1 MNHEY and CDR2 SVGAGI. The CDR3 spans 13 residues. CDR3 protein: CASSPGGRYGYTF. For the CDR3, the DNA is TGTGCCAGCAGCCCCGGAGGGCGTTATGGCTACACCTTC.

The chain uses TRBV3-1 (or the pseudogene TRBV3-2) and TRBJ2-7; D uncertain. The CDR3 has 16 residues. V was shortened by 0 bases and J by 0 bases, with 12 bases between the two germline ends. Germline loops: CDR1 LGHDT, CDR2 YNNKEL (reference sequence). The DNA of the CDR3 is TGTGCCAGCAGCCAAGATTTTAGACTTAGCTCCTACGAGCAGTACTTC. Residues: CASSQDFRLSSYEQYF.